The entry that follows covers one T cell receptor (beta chain) sequence. V lost 3 bases, J lost 7 bases, and 7 bases lay in between. The V gene's germline CDR1 is DFQATT and CDR2 SNEGSKA (reference sequence). The CDR3 has 11 amino acids. This entry comes from a study of blood T cell repertoires in COVID-19. Clones were sequenced by immunoSEQ multiplex PCR, and TCRdb holds only the in-frame ones, with some missing. The sample carries about 120,000 clones, approximately 70% recorded once. The chain carries TRBV20-1 and TRBJ2-1; D unresolved. The receptor comes from a human donor with acute or convalescent COVID-19. The donor label of this sample is uncertain. Sequenced input: peripheral blood. Written as DNA, the CDR3 is TGCAGTGCTAGCCCCTCTAATGAGCAGTTCTTC. Protein sequence: CSASPSNEQFF.